The 22 T cell receptor beta chains below were found in one sample sequenced in a study of CD8+ T cells in alopecia areata. Sample treatment: oral pan-JAK inhibitor, 5-10 mg twice daily. Sequencing used cDNA as its template, made by extracting RNA and reverse transcribing it. The repertoire was sequenced with immunoSEQ multiplex PCR; TCRdb's copy has only in-frame clones and lacks some. Here the sample spans 150,000 to 200,000 clones, about three fifths being singletons. The sequencing here drew on CD4+ T cells sorted from blood, taken at approximately week 50, from a patient treated with tofacitinib. These receptors all come from a human donor with alopecia areata.

The chain joins TRBV15 to TRBJ1-2; a weak D match, TRBD1 (6 bases). In germline, CDR1 is LNHNV, CDR2 YYDKDF (reference sequence). The germline V and J ends were trimmed by 10 bases and 2 bases, with 11 bases remaining between them. The CDR3 sequence is 12 residues long. In nucleotides, the CDR3 is TGTGCCAGTAGTGGACAGAACTATGGCTACACCTTC. Translation: CASSGQNYGYTF.

The genes are TRBV5-1 and TRBJ2-7; 7 positions agree with TRBD1. The CDR3 extends over 13 amino acids. V was clipped by 4 bases and J by 4 bases; unmatched bases: 5. Germline assignment: CDR1 SGHRS and CDR2 YFSETQ. CDR3 bases: TGCGCCAGCAGCCAAGGACAGGATTACGAGCAGTACTTC. It encodes CASSQGQDYEQYF.

This clone has only a few counts. The rearrangement joins TRBV29-1 to TRBJ2-1; TRBD1 or TRBD2 may be the D gene (5 bases each). V was clipped by 4 bases and J by 6 bases, with 16 bases between them. Germline-derived CDR1 and CDR2 are SQVTM and ANQGSEA. The CDR3 has 14 residues. In nucleotides, the CDR3 is TGCAGCGTTGTTACAGGACTCCAGTCCAATGAGCAGTTCTTC. Amino acids: CSVVTGLQSNEQFF.

This chain connects TRBV11-2 to TRBJ1-2; 9 bases align to TRBD1. The CDR3 covers 16 residues. Germline CDR1 and CDR2: SGHAT and FQNNGV. J lost 3 bases, V lost 3 bases, and 8 bases had no gene match. DNA of the CDR3: TGTGCCAGCAGCTTGAGCCGGGACAGGGACTACTATGGCTACACCTTC. It encodes CASSLSRDRDYYGYTF.

The V call is TRBV7-2, the J call TRBJ1-6; no clear D gene. The CDR3 has 14 amino acids. V was shortened by 8 bases and J by 10 bases, with 18 bases between the two germline ends. Germline CDR1 reads SGHTA; CDR2 reads FQGNSA. The DNA of the CDR3 is TGTGCCAGCCTTCAATCCGACGTTGGGTCACCCCTCCACTTT. Translating it yields CASLQSDVGSPLHF.

This chain links TRBV11-2 with TRBJ2-2; D perhaps matches TRBD1 (6 bases). The germline V gene encodes CDR1 SGHAT and CDR2 FQNNGV. V lost 0 bases and J 7 bases, leaving 12 bases between the germline ends. The CDR3 sequence is 15 residues long. CDR3 in amino acids: CASSLDYRARGELFF. CDR3 nucleotides: TGTGCCAGCAGCTTAGACTACAGGGCGCGCGGGGAGCTGTTTTTT.

Here the CDR3 DNA reads TGTGCCATCAGTCACTCTCGGGATACGCAGTATTTT. Protein: CAISHSRDTQYF. The chain couples TRBV10-3 to TRBJ2-3; D is uncertain. In germline, CDR1 is ENHRY, CDR2 SYGVKD. The CDR3 consists of 12 residues. V lost 5 bases, J lost 6 bases, and 9 bases lay in between.

This clone was picked up a small number of times. This chain links TRBV29-1 with TRBJ1-1; perhaps TRBD1 as D (5 bases). The CDR3 totals 12 residues. Germline V gives CDR1 SQVTM, CDR2 ANQGSEA. Trimming left V 5 bases short and J 0 bases short, with 7 bases between. CDR3 bases: TGCAGCGTTCGGGACGTGAACACTGAAGCTTTCTTT. Translation gives CSVRDVNTEAFF.

The gene calls are TRBV7-9 and TRBJ1-1; D is perhaps TRBD1 (6 bases). The CDR3 runs 15 residues. Germline V gene sequence: CDR1 SEHNR, CDR2 FQNEAQ (reference sequence). V lost 5 bases and J lost 2, with 15 bases in between. CDR3: CASSEEGVVNTEAFF. CDR3 nucleotide sequence: TGTGCCAGCAGCGAGGAGGGGGTCGTCAACACTGAAGCTTTCTTT.

On this clone: Other DNA sequences in the same sample also yield this CDR3. The V call is TRBV7-8, the J call TRBJ1-2; 8 nucleotides match TRBD1. This CDR3 has 14 residues. CDR1 is SGHVS, CDR2 FQNEAQ, per germline. V lost 5 bases to trimming and J lost 2 bases; unmatched junction nucleotides: 4. The CDR3 coding sequence is TGTGCCAGCAGCCCACGACAGGGGAACTATGGCTACACCTTC. It encodes CASSPRQGNYGYTF. The full variable domain, with the rest looked up from reference TRBV7-8 and TRBJ1-2, is GAGVSQSPRYKVAKRGQDVALRCDPISGHVSLFWYQQALGQGPEFLTYFQNEAQLDKSGLPSDRFFAERPEGSVSTLKIQRTQQEDSAVYLCASSPRQGNYGYTFGSGTRLTVV.

This chain joins TRBV7-9 and TRBJ2-7; D unclear. This CDR3 is 13 amino acids long. The germline CDR1 and CDR2 sequences are SEHNR and FQNEAQ (reference sequence). V was pared by 5 bases and J by 2 bases, with 10 bases between. The CDR3 DNA reads TGTGCCAGCAGCCCGCAGGTCACCTACGAGCAGTACTTC. It specifies CASSPQVTYEQYF.

This chain uses TRBV28 with TRBJ1-2, with a possible D match to TRBD1 (5 bases). V was pared by 7 bases and J by 7 bases, with 22 bases between. CDR1 and CDR2 from the germline V gene are MDHEN and SYDVKM. The CDR3 covers 15 residues. CDR3 loop: CASNPSSGTEVGYTF. Here the CDR3 DNA reads TGTGCCAGCAACCCCTCATCCGGGACGGAGGTTGGCTACACCTTC.

The chain has TRBV10-3 and TRBJ2-3, with TRBD1 matching over 8 bases. Germline V gene lookup returns CDR1 ENHRY and CDR2 SYGVKD. The CDR3 sequence is 16 residues long. Losses at the gene ends were 2 bases for V and 3 bases for J; bases not matched to a gene: 7. CDR3 bases: TGTGCCATCAGTGAGCCCCTCAGGGGGCAGACAGATACGCAGTATTTT. Translation: CAISEPLRGQTDTQYF.

This clone was found once. This rearrangement joins TRBV25-1 to TRBJ2-7, with a weak D call TRBD2 (6 bases). V lost 7 bases, J lost 3 bases, and 16 bases lay in between. This CDR3 is 14 amino acids long. Germline V gene sequence: CDR1 MGHDK, CDR2 SYGVNS. In nucleotides, the CDR3 is TGTGCCAGCACCGGGACTGCACGACACTACGAGCAGTACTTC. As protein: CASTGTARHYEQYF.

This clone was picked up a small number of times. V is TRBV9 and J is TRBJ2-1, with 7 bases aligning to TRBD2. In germline, CDR1 is SGDLS, CDR2 YYNGEE. Losses at the gene ends were 0 bases for V and 12 bases for J; bases not matched to a gene: 6. CDR3 length: 13 residues. The CDR3 loop reads CASSVADWGGQFF. The CDR3 DNA reads TGTGCCAGCAGCGTAGCTGATTGGGGGGGGCAGTTCTTC.

The rearrangement links TRBV4-1 to TRBJ2-1; 8 bases line up with TRBD2. V lost 1 base and J lost 2; bases outside the gene matches: 7. The germline CDR1 and CDR2 sequences are MGHRA and YSYEKL. The CDR3 is made up of 17 amino acids. CDR3 nucleotide sequence: TGCGCCAGCAGCCAAGTAAAACTAGCGGATACCTACAATGAGCAGTTCTTC. Its translation is CASSQVKLADTYNEQFF.

This chain links TRBV4-1 with TRBJ2-7; tentative D call: TRBD2 (6 bases). CDR1 is MGHRA and CDR2 is YSYEKL in the germline V gene. V shed 2 bases and J shed 2 bases, with 13 bases lying between them. The CDR3 loop spans 15 amino acids. CDR3: CASSQSRGITYEQYF. CDR3 DNA: TGCGCCAGCAGCCAAAGCCGGGGGATTACCTACGAGCAGTACTTC.

V usage is TRBV5-6 and J usage is TRBJ2-5; D is undetermined. V dropped 4 bases and J dropped 2 bases, with 12 bases sitting between them. CDR1 and CDR2 (germline): SGHDT, YYEEEE. The CDR3 is 14 residues long. CDR3 nucleotide sequence: TGTGCCAGCAGCCCGTCGACACTACAAGAGACCCAGTACTTC. Its protein is CASSPSTLQETQYF.

Concerning this clone: The junction and the germline gene differ at one end; a read error may be behind it. The sample has other DNA sequences that encode this CDR3 too. This rearrangement joins TRBV5-1 to TRBJ2-3; 12 bases line up with TRBD2. The germline CDR1 and CDR2 sequences are SGHRS and YFSETQ. This CDR3 comprises 16 residues. CDR3 bases: TGCGCCAGCAGCAAGACTAGCGGGGGTAGCACAGATACACAGTATTTT. This codes for CASSKTSGGSTDTQYF.

The chain joins TRBV18 to TRBJ2-7; 8 bases agree with TRBD1. CDR1 is KGHSH and CDR2 is LQKENI in the germline V gene. CDR3 length: 14 residues. V trimming: 3 bases; J trimming: 3 bases; junction bases outside the gene matches: 4. The CDR3 DNA sequence: TGTGCCAGCTCACCCTATGACAGGGGCTACGAGCAGTACTTC. Translated: CASSPYDRGYEQYF.

This chain joins TRBV30 and TRBJ1-6; tentative D call: TRBD1 (6 bases). Germline V CDR1 and CDR2: GTSNPN, SVGIG (reference sequence). V gave up 3 bases and J gave up 8 bases, with 14 bases separating them. The CDR3 runs to 14 residues. CDR3 amino acids: CAWSQGSGYSPLHF. CDR3 bases: TGTGCCTGGAGCCAGGGGTCAGGGTATTCACCCCTCCACTTT.

The chain recombines TRBV5-1 with TRBJ2-2; D not certain. The V end lost 4 bases, the J end lost 8 bases, and 9 bases lay between the germline ends. This CDR3 has 12 amino acids. Germline V gene lookup returns CDR1 SGHRS and CDR2 YFSETQ. CDR3 amino acids: CASSPNVGELFF. The CDR3 nucleotides read TGCGCCAGCAGCCCAAACGTGGGGGAGCTGTTTTTT. The full variable domain, rest sourced from reference TRBV5-1 and TRBJ2-2, is KAGVTQTPRYLIKTRGQQVTLSCSPISGHRSVSWYQQTPGQGLQFLFEYFSETQRNKGNFPGRFSGRQFSNSRSEMNVSTLELGDSALYLCASSPNVGELFFGEGSRLTVL.